This TCR beta chain was identified in a study of T cell repertoires and HLA-DP antigens. Study conclusions and caveats: Against one allele, clones undetected before culture averaged approximately 35%; against the other, roughly 50%.

Germline V gene sequence: CDR1 SGHTA, CDR2 FQGNSA. There are 15 residues in the CDR3. The V end lost 1 base, the J end lost 9 bases, and 16 bases lay between the germline ends. For this clone: The antigen is unknown.

Profiled with immunoSEQ multiplex PCR; TCRdb holds only in-frame clones, not every one. The sample comprises roughly 70,000 clones, about 80% of which are singletons, and 1.5% to 2% rests with the top ten. This clonotype was sampled from a man between 60 and 75 years old in good health and CMV-seronegative. Material: CD4+ T cells from PBMCs. This chain joins TRBV7-2 and TRBJ2-1, with a weak D call TRBD2 (5 bases). The CDR3 sequence is CASSLVGLAVGEQFF. Here the CDR3 DNA reads TGTGCCAGCAGCTTAGTTGGACTCGCGGTGGGTGAGCAGTTCTTC.